This is a list of T cell receptor beta chains from one sample in a study of cytomegalovirus exposure and HLA in healthy donors. Here immunoSEQ multiplex PCR was the method, and the copy in TCRdb shows in-frame clones only, minus some. The sample has tens of thousands of clones, 95% to 97% seen once; the top ten hold roughly 0.8%. Sequenced material: PBMCs. The receptors derive from a man younger than 30 in good health and CMV-seronegative. The CDR3 runs from the conserved cysteine through the conserved F or W. Fields, in order: CDR3 DNA, CDR3 protein, clone size, V gene, J gene, D gene. The D gene is left open where the match is weak. The size field is filled for only some rows; it gives once, few, many or a size class.

DNA: TGTGCCAGCAGCGGGGGCGGCTCGAACTATGGCTACACCTTC
CDR3: CASSGGGSNYGYTF
size: -
V: TRBV9
J: TRBJ1-2
D: -

DNA: TGTGCCACCCACAGGGGGCGCGGGTATGGCTACACCTTC
CDR3: CATHRGRGYGYTF
size: -
V: TRBV19
J: TRBJ1-2
D: TRBD1

DNA: TGTGCCAGCAGCGTAGTTCTGGCCTCCTACAATGAGCAGTTCTTC
CDR3: CASSVVLASYNEQFF
size: -
V: TRBV9
J: TRBJ2-1
D: -

DNA: TGTGCCAGCTCCCCGCCATTCCTAGCGGGAGGAGGAGATACGCAGTATTTT
CDR3: CASSPPFLAGGGDTQYF
size: -
V: TRBV18
J: TRBJ2-3
D: TRBD2

DNA: TGTGCCAGCGGACAGACTGAAAAACTGTTTTTT
CDR3: CASGQTEKLFF
size: once
V: TRBV28
J: TRBJ1-4
D: -

DNA: TGTGCCAGCCACACACAGGTCCAGCCCCAGCATTTT
CDR3: CASHTQVQPQHF
size: -
V: TRBV28
J: TRBJ1-5
D: -

DNA: TGTGCCAGCAGCCCGTCACAGGGGAAGTTTGACGAGCAGTACTTC
CDR3: CASSPSQGKFDEQYF
size: -
V: TRBV11-2
J: TRBJ2-7
D: TRBD1

DNA: TGCGCCAGCAGCCCGGCCGGGGGGATCGCAGAAAAACTGTTTTTT
CDR3: CASSPAGGIAEKLFF
size: -
V: TRBV5-1
J: TRBJ1-4
D: -

DNA: TGCGCCAGCAGTGGGGGACAGATTCCTACAATCGAGCAGTTCTTC
CDR3: CASSGGQIPTIEQFF
size: -
V: TRBV10-1
J: TRBJ2-1
D: TRBD1

DNA: TGTGCCAGCAGCTTAAGGGCGGGAGGGAACACCGGGGAGCTGTTTTTT
CDR3: CASSLRAGGNTGELFF
size: -
V: TRBV7-2
J: TRBJ2-2
D: TRBD2

DNA: TGTGCCAGCAGCTTAGCGAAGGGGCCCAATCAGCCCCAGCATTTT
CDR3: CASSLAKGPNQPQHF
size: -
V: TRBV7-6
J: TRBJ1-5
D: -

DNA: TGTGCCAGCAGTTTATCGGGGGGAAACTATGGCTACACCTTC
CDR3: CASSLSGGNYGYTF
size: once
V: TRBV27
J: TRBJ1-2
D: -

DNA: TGCGCCAGCAGCGGACGACAGGGGAAGGCTGAAGCTTTCTTT
CDR3: CASSGRQGKAEAFF
size: once
V: TRBV5-1
J: TRBJ1-1
D: TRBD1

DNA: TGTGCCAGCAGCCCTACCTTAGCGGGTAGCACAGATACGCAGTATTTT
CDR3: CASSPTLAGSTDTQYF
size: -
V: TRBV7-9
J: TRBJ2-3
D: TRBD2

DNA: TGTGCCAGCAGCTTAAATTCTCGGGAGCAGTACTTC
CDR3: CASSLNSREQYF
size: -
V: TRBV7-8
J: TRBJ2-7
D: -

DNA: TGTGCCAGCAGCGCGGACAGGGGGAATCAGCCCCAGCATTTT
CDR3: CASSADRGNQPQHF
size: -
V: TRBV2
J: TRBJ1-5
D: TRBD1

DNA: TGTGCCACCTACGGACAGGGGCCATTTGGGGCTTTCTTT
CDR3: CATYGQGPFGAFF
size: -
V: TRBV6-1
J: TRBJ1-1
D: TRBD1

DNA: TGTGCCAGTAGTATGGTGGCACCAGGGCAAGCCCACCCCACTGAAGCTTTCTTT
CDR3: CASSMVAPGQAHPTEAFF
size: once
V: TRBV19
J: TRBJ1-1
D: -

DNA: TGTGCCAGCAGCCAAGATTGGAGCTCAGTATCCGGAAACACCATATATTTT
CDR3: CASSQDWSSVSGNTIYF
size: -
V: TRBV14
J: TRBJ1-3
D: -

DNA: TGTGCCAGCAGCTTAGCGCGCCAGAACACTGAAGCTTTCTTT
CDR3: CASSLARQNTEAFF
size: -
V: TRBV7-2
J: TRBJ1-1
D: -

DNA: TGTGCCGGGGGACAGACCAATGAAAAACTGTTTTTT
CDR3: CAGGQTNEKLFF
size: -
V: TRBV28
J: TRBJ1-4
D: TRBD1

DNA: TGTGCCAGCAGCGTTCGAGGGGGGAACACTGAAGCTTTCTTT
CDR3: CASSVRGGNTEAFF
size: -
V: TRBV9
J: TRBJ1-1
D: -

DNA: TGTGCCATCAGCTCCCGGGGGGACCAGCCCCAGCATTTT
CDR3: CAISSRGDQPQHF
size: -
V: TRBV10-3
J: TRBJ1-5
D: -

DNA: TGTGCCAGCAGCCAAGGTGTCACCTCCGCGGACAATGAGCAGTTCTTC
CDR3: CASSQGVTSADNEQFF
size: -
V: TRBV14
J: TRBJ2-1
D: -

DNA: TGTGCCAGCAGCCAAGTGGGTAGCGGGAGTGAGACCCAGTACTTC
CDR3: CASSQVGSGSETQYF
size: -
V: TRBV14
J: TRBJ2-5
D: TRBD2

DNA: TGTGCCAGCAGCGTAAAGCGGGAGGGCCTCAATGAGCAGTTCTTC
CDR3: CASSVKREGLNEQFF
size: -
V: TRBV11-2
J: TRBJ2-1
D: TRBD2

DNA: TGCGCCAGCAGCTTGATCCAGGGAGGGACCGGGGAGCTGTTTTTT
CDR3: CASSLIQGGTGELFF
size: -
V: TRBV5-1
J: TRBJ2-2
D: TRBD2

DNA: TGTGCCAGCAGCTTATCTAGAAATCAGCCCCAGCATTTT
CDR3: CASSLSRNQPQHF
size: -
V: TRBV7-2
J: TRBJ1-5
D: -

DNA: TGTGCCAGCAGCCAAGCGGGTCTAAAGAACACTGAAGCTTTCTTT
CDR3: CASSQAGLKNTEAFF
size: -
V: TRBV4-2
J: TRBJ1-1
D: -

DNA: TGTGCCAGCAGCTCCGGGGAGACCCAGTACTTC
CDR3: CASSSGETQYF
size: -
V: TRBV5-5
J: TRBJ2-5
D: -

DNA: TGTGCCAGCAGAACCTGGAGGCAGGGGGCCGATCAGCCCCAGCATTTT
CDR3: CASRTWRQGADQPQHF
size: -
V: TRBV28
J: TRBJ1-5
D: TRBD1

DNA: TGTGCCACCAGCAGAGGAACTAGTCAGGAGACCCAGTACTTC
CDR3: CATSRGTSQETQYF
size: -
V: TRBV15
J: TRBJ2-5
D: -

DNA: TGCGCCAGCACGACAGGGGAAGGGTACTATGGCTACACCTTC
CDR3: CASTTGEGYYGYTF
size: -
V: TRBV5-1
J: TRBJ1-2
D: TRBD1

DNA: TGTGCCAGCAGCTTAGTCGGCGGATGGACTGAAGCTTTCTTT
CDR3: CASSLVGGWTEAFF
size: -
V: TRBV7-9
J: TRBJ1-1
D: -

DNA: TGTGCCAGCAGCCAACGCCGACTCGGCCGAGAAGAGACCCAGTACTTC
CDR3: CASSQRRLGREETQYF
size: -
V: TRBV4-2
J: TRBJ2-5
D: -

DNA: TGTGCCAGCACCATACCGGGACAGATGGCTCAGCCCCAGCATTTT
CDR3: CASTIPGQMAQPQHF
size: -
V: TRBV28
J: TRBJ1-5
D: TRBD1

DNA: TGCGCCAGCAGCCAAGTCGGGCAGGGGGGTAAGAGGGAGCAGTTCTTC
CDR3: CASSQVGQGGKREQFF
size: -
V: TRBV4-1
J: TRBJ2-1
D: -

DNA: TGTGCCAGCAGCTTAACGGGCCTGGAGGACTATGGCTACACCTTC
CDR3: CASSLTGLEDYGYTF
size: -
V: TRBV7-3
J: TRBJ1-2
D: -

DNA: TGTGCCAGTAGAGAGACAGGGTCGGGCACAGATACGCAGTATTTT
CDR3: CASRETGSGTDTQYF
size: -
V: TRBV19
J: TRBJ2-3
D: TRBD1

DNA: TGTGCCAGCAGCTCCAGAGGTGGTCAGGGGATTTACGAGCAGTACTTC
CDR3: CASSSRGGQGIYEQYF
size: -
V: TRBV7-6
J: TRBJ2-7
D: -

DNA: TGTGCCAGCGTGATCATGGCCAACTCCTACGAGCAGTACTTC
CDR3: CASVIMANSYEQYF
size: -
V: TRBV6-1
J: TRBJ2-7
D: -

DNA: TGTGCCTGGAATACTAACATGAACACTGAAGCTTTCTTT
CDR3: CAWNTNMNTEAFF
size: -
V: TRBV30
J: TRBJ1-1
D: -

DNA: TGTGCCAGCAGCCCTGACAGGGTACAAGAGACCCAGTACTTC
CDR3: CASSPDRVQETQYF
size: once
V: TRBV6-5
J: TRBJ2-5
D: TRBD1

DNA: TGTGCTAGTGGTTTGAGTTCCTTCGGGGGCACTGAAGCTTTCTTT
CDR3: CASGLSSFGGTEAFF
size: -
V: TRBV12-5
J: TRBJ1-1
D: -

DNA: TGCGCCAGCAGCTTGGTTATTGAGGGTTCTGGAAACACCATATATTTT
CDR3: CASSLVIEGSGNTIYF
size: -
V: TRBV5-1
J: TRBJ1-3
D: -

DNA: TGTGCCAGCAGCTTAGCAACAGGCAGTGAAAAACTGTTTTTT
CDR3: CASSLATGSEKLFF
size: -
V: TRBV7-2
J: TRBJ1-4
D: -

DNA: TGTGCCAGCAGCTTACACAGGGGTATCTACGAGCAGTACTTC
CDR3: CASSLHRGIYEQYF
size: -
V: TRBV5-4
J: TRBJ2-7
D: TRBD1

DNA: TGTGCCAGCAGCAGACTAGCGGGGGGATTGCGGTCAAACATTCAGTACTTC
CDR3: CASSRLAGGLRSNIQYF
size: -
V: TRBV2
J: TRBJ2-4
D: TRBD2

DNA: TGTGCCAGCAGAACTAATCGGGGCTACACCTTC
CDR3: CASRTNRGYTF
size: -
V: TRBV6-5
J: TRBJ1-2
D: -

DNA: TGTGCCAGCAGCCAAGAGAGAGAGCAGTTCTTC
CDR3: CASSQEREQFF
size: -
V: TRBV11-3
J: TRBJ2-1
D: -

DNA: TGCGCCAGCAGCCAAGTGAGCAGGGTCAACACCGGGGAGCTGTTTTTT
CDR3: CASSQVSRVNTGELFF
size: -
V: TRBV4-1
J: TRBJ2-2
D: -

DNA: TGTGCCAGCAGCTTAACAGGGAAACGCGAAAAACTGTTTTTT
CDR3: CASSLTGKREKLFF
size: -
V: TRBV7-2
J: TRBJ1-4
D: -

DNA: TGTGCCAGCAGCTTAGCCGGGACTAGCGGCACCGGGGAGCTGTTTTTT
CDR3: CASSLAGTSGTGELFF
size: -
V: TRBV7-8
J: TRBJ2-2
D: TRBD2